This T cell receptor (beta chain) was found in a study of blood T cell repertoires in COVID-19 (dated by TCRdb to 2018 to 2021). Broadly, across the study: Collaborator samples came from the United States, Italy and Spain and covered acute and convalescent phases of COVID-19. The prospective study material was composed of cDNA or gDNA derived from T cells, B-cell-depleted T cells, or PBMCs. The dataset comprised deeply sampled blood TCRbeta repertoires from subjects exposed to, actively infected with, or recovered from COVID-19. The repertoires were made available in a free public database intended to serve as a resource for research on the immune response to SARS-CoV-2. Samples were obtained from the ongoing ImmuneRACE study (first 160 participants) and from about 1,300 subjects provided by 6 global collaborators. The sample metadata nearly always contained a de-identified subject ID, COVID-19 status, age in years and sex. Where HLA class I and class II types were available, the types were taken from metadata supplied by the sample provider, not from assay-based typing.

Concerning this clone: This receptor's antigen is unknown. Base-call qualities are not available, and no considerably larger clone is one nucleotide away.

Sequences SGHDN (CDR1) and FVKESK (CDR2) are obtained from the germline V gene. The V end loses 2 bases and the J end loses 4 bases, and a stretch of 15 bases separates them. From cysteine to phenylalanine, the CDR3 is 17 amino acids long. The only DNA kept is the CDR3, 51 bases in frame from the first base. Beyond this particular receptor, the publication reports: Clinical and demographic metadata were provided uncurated, with the amount varying by source and participant.

TCRbeta CDR3 regions were amplified from genomic DNA using the immunoSEQ Assay, a bias-controlled multiplex PCR. From the authors' description of their analysis: The number of nucleated cells in each sample was estimated by amplification of reference gene primers within the assay. To quantify the absolute abundance of each unique TCRbeta CDR3 rearrangement, sequence reads were collapsed and filtered. For each sample, productive Simpson clonality was calculated by taking the square root of Simpson's diversity index across productive rearrangements. Sourced from immuneACCESS, this table was stored by TCRdb with only in-frame sequences that have V and J called. A share of the clones is absent; for the studies checked, an unresolved V gene accounts for under half, and the remainder has no known explanation. V, J and clone size reflect that table, while D and trimming were determined from the DNA. This sample is represented by 150,000 or so clones; around 83% of them were singletons. Of the sample, 12% falls within the top ten clones.

One collaborating source in Seattle enrolled patients during active infection and followed them longitudinally through the course of disease. Each collaborating institution followed its own protocols to collect whole blood in K2EDTA tubes. For TCRbeta analysis, collaborators shipped samples in one of three forms: frozen whole blood, isolated PBMCs, or DNA extracted from either of those sample types. The chain is made from TRBV14 and TRBJ2-6, with no confident D gene call. Sequenced material: peripheral blood. The sequence derives from an older woman with COVID-19, enrolled during active disease. The nucleotide sequence is given as TGTGCCAGCAGCCAAATACACAGTCTCTGGGGGGCCAACGTCCTGACTTTC. Translated, this is CASSQIHSLWGANVLTF.